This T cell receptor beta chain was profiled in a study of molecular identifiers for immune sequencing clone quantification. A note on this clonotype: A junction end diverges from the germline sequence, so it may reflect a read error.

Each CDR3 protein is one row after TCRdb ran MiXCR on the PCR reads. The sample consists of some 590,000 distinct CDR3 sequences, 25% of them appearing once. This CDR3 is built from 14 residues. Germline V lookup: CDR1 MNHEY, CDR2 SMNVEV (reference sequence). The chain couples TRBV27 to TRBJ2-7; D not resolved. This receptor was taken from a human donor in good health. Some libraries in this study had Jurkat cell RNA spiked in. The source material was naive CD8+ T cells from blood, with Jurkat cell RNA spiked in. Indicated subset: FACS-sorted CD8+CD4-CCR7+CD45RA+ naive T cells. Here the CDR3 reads CACSFGVGPYEQYF. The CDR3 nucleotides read TGTGCCTGCAGTTTTGGGGTTGGACCCTACGAGCAGTACTTC.